This record concerns one TCR beta chain sequence. Per the authors' pipeline: Amplification of reference gene primers was used by the study to estimate nucleated cell counts. Some clones are missing from TCRdb's copy, which holds only in-frame ones; the method was immunoSEQ multiplex PCR. That table gives V, J and clone size, and the DNA gave D and trimming. In the table there are 200,000 to 300,000 clones, about 90% of which are singletons. These data belong to a study of blood T cell repertoires in COVID-19. Overall study: There were acute and convalescent COVID-19 samples, and they came from the United States, Italy and Spain. Sources were T cells, B-cell-depleted T cells, or PBMCs; the material itself was cDNA or gDNA.

Germline CDR1 SNHLY, CDR2 FYNNEI. Trimming stripped 7 bases from V and 2 bases from J, with 12 bases between. The CDR3 sequence is 13 residues long. The receptor comes from a man in his sixties who had recovered from COVID-19. The gene calls are TRBV2 and TRBJ2-7; D may be TRBD1 (6 bases). The sequencing sample was made of peripheral blood. The CDR3 sequence is CASTKQGTYEQYF. The CDR3 coding sequence is TGTGCCAGCACCAAACAGGGTACCTACGAGCAGTACTTC. The full variable domain, with the rest looked up from reference TRBV2 and TRBJ2-7, is EPEVTQTPSHQVTQMGQEVILRCVPISNHLYFYWYRQILGQKVEFLVSFYNNEISEKSEIFDDQFSVERPDGSNFTLKIRSTKLEDSAMYFCASTKQGTYEQYFGPGTRLTVT.